The sample holds a few counts of the clone carrying this T cell receptor beta chain. The data originate from a study of T cells in Graves' hyperthyroidism and ophthalmopathy. Amplification targeted TCR beta CDR3 regions from RNA transcripts. First-round RT-PCR of the TCR CDR3 relied on the HTBI primer set. TCRdb analysed the multiplex PCR reads with MiXCR anew, one entry per CDR3 protein. Here the sample spans roughly 360,000 distinct CDR3 sequences, 13% being singletons. Sequencing input: blood. This receptor was identified in a man younger than 45 with Graves' hyperthyroidism that later progressed to Graves' ophthalmopathy.

CDR3 in DNA: TGTGCCAGCAGCGCAAGCGGGGGGGCCGGGAATACGCAGTATTTT. Its protein product is CASSASGGAGNTQYF. The chain is built from TRBV7-3 and TRBJ2-3, with 10 bases fitting TRBD2. Germline V gene data show CDR1 as SGHTA and CDR2 as FQGTGA. This CDR3 comprises 15 residues. With V trimmed by 5 bases and J by 7 bases, 9 bases remained unmatched.